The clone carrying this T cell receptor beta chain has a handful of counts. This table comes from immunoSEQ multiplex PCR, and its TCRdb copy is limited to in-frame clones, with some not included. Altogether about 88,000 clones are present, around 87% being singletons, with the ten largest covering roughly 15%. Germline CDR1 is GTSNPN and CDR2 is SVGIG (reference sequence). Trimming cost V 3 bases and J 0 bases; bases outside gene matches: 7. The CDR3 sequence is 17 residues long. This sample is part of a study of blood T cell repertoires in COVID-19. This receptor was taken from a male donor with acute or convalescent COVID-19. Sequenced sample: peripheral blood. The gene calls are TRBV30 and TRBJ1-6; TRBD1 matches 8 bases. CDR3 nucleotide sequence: TGTGCCTGGAGAATAGACAGGGGAAGCTCCTATAATTCACCCCTCCACTTT. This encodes CAWRIDRGSSYNSPLHF.